This passage covers 28 T cell receptor beta chains from one sample sequenced in a study of T cell responses to AZD1222 COVID-19 vaccine. Profiled with immunoSEQ multiplex PCR; TCRdb holds only in-frame clones, not every one. Among fewer than 200,000 clones listed, about nine tenths were seen once. This specimen was peripheral blood, taken on day 0 of AZD1222 vaccination. The receptors come from an adult in good health.

The chain joins TRBV9 to TRBJ2-7; 8 nucleotides align to TRBD2. Germline V lookup: CDR1 SGDLS, CDR2 YYNGEE. Trimming took 2 bases from V and 5 from J; bases not matched to a gene: 12. The CDR3 loop spans 16 amino acids. The CDR3 spells CASSVSSGLLINEQYF. The CDR3 DNA sequence: TGTGCCAGCAGCGTGTCTAGCGGGTTGTTGATAAACGAGCAGTACTTC.

This sequence joins TRBV4-2 and TRBJ2-1; TRBD2 might be the D (5 bases). Germline CDR1 and CDR2: LGHNA and YNFKEQ. CDR3 length equals 14 residues. V was trimmed by 0 bases and J by 9 bases, leaving 12 bases between them. The CDR3 DNA reads as TGTGCCAGCAGCCAAGAAATCGGGGTACGTGAGCAGTTCTTC. As protein: CASSQEIGVREQFF.

This chain links TRBV6-5 with TRBJ1-5; TRBD1 might be the D (6 bases). CDR1 and CDR2 (germline): MNHEY, SVGAGI. Trimming pared 10 bases from V and 0 bases from J, leaving 13 bases between. There are 14 residues in the CDR3. For the CDR3, the DNA is TGTGCCACTAATCAGGGGTCTAGCAATCAGCCCCAGCATTTT. This translates into CATNQGSSNQPQHF.

The V and J genes are TRBV7-9 and TRBJ2-5, with 7 positions matching TRBD1. V dropped 3 bases and J dropped 2; count of bases not matched to a gene: 15. The germline V gene has CDR1 SEHNR and CDR2 FQNEAQ (reference sequence). CDR3 size: 18 residues. CDR3 DNA: TGTGCCAGCAGCTTGTGCTCCACCGGGACAGCTCAACAAGAGACCCAGTACTTC. Residues: CASSLCSTGTAQQETQYF.

In this sample, this clone turned up once. The rearrangement links TRBV24-1 to TRBJ1-5, with TRBD1 matching 9 bases. With V trimmed by 3 bases and J by 3 bases, 2 bases remained unmatched. The CDR3 runs to 15 residues. Looked up from germline, CDR1 is KGHDR and CDR2 is SFDVKD. The CDR3 spells CATSDGTGSNQPQHF. CDR3 DNA sequence: TGTGCCACCAGTGATGGGACAGGGTCCAATCAGCCCCAGCATTTT.

This clone was detected only once. CDR3 residues: CASSPGLAGNTDTQYF. Written as DNA, the CDR3 is TGTGCCAGCAGCCCAGGACTAGCGGGGAACACAGATACGCAGTATTTT. The V and J genes are TRBV5-4 and TRBJ2-3; the match to TRBD2 covers 12 bases. V trimming: 4 bases; J trimming: 2 bases; junction bases outside the gene matches: 5. The germline gives CDR1 SGHNT, CDR2 YYREEE (reference sequence). The CDR3 is made up of 16 amino acids.

The rearrangement joins TRBV11-2 to TRBJ2-2; TRBD1 matches at 7 bases. Per the germline V gene, CDR1 is SGHAT and CDR2 is FQNNGV. The ends lost 5 bases at V and 5 bases at J; junction bases unmatched: 8. The CDR3 is 15 amino acids. The CDR3, as DNA: TGTGCCAGCAGCATGGGACAGTGGATGACCGGGGAGCTGTTTTTT. Translated: CASSMGQWMTGELFF.

The V and J genes are TRBV28 and TRBJ1-2, with 7 bases aligning to TRBD1. This CDR3 contains 15 residues. Germline V CDR1 and CDR2: MDHEN, SYDVKM. V gave up 5 bases and J gave up 0 bases; unmatched junction bases: 6. CDR3 sequence: CASSLPGTANYGYTF. CDR3 in DNA: TGTGCCAGCAGTCTTCCCGGGACAGCTAACTATGGCTACACCTTC.

The chain joins TRBV27 to TRBJ2-1; D might be TRBD1 or TRBD2, each matching 5 bases. CDR1 MNHEY and CDR2 SMNVEV come from the germline V gene (reference sequence). The CDR3 runs to 14 residues. V was clipped by 5 bases and J by 3 bases, with 11 bases between them. In nucleotides, the CDR3 is TGTGCCAGCAGTCCCGGGGCTCGCTACAATGAGCAGTTCTTC. It codes for CASSPGARYNEQFF.

The chain's CDR3 is CASTRTGLDTEAFF. CDR3 DNA sequence: TGTGCCAGTACCCGGACAGGGCTAGACACTGAAGCTTTCTTT. The chain couples TRBV19 to TRBJ1-1; 8 bases are a match to TRBD1. Trimming at V came to 7 bases and at J to 3 bases, leaving 7 bases not matched to a gene. The germline V gene has CDR1 LNHDA and CDR2 SQIVND (reference sequence). The CDR3 spans 14 residues.

The chain has TRBV18 and TRBJ1-2, with no clear D. The germline gives CDR1 KGHSH, CDR2 LQKENI. The CDR3 contains 16 residues. V lost 3 bases and J 4 bases, leaving 18 bases between the germline ends. CDR3 nucleotides: TGTGCCAGCTCACCCCCAACGGTAGGAGGGATCTATGGCTACACCTTC. Amino acids: CASSPPTVGGIYGYTF.

The J gene is TRBJ2-1, the V gene TRBV7-3; D perhaps matches TRBD2 (5 bases). The V and J ends lost 3 bases and 7 bases respectively, with 10 bases between them. The CDR3 covers 13 residues. Per germline, CDR1 SGHTA and CDR2 FQGTGA. The CDR3 region is CASSFRWRNEQFF. The CDR3 DNA follows: TGTGCCAGCAGCTTTCGTTGGAGGAATGAGCAGTTCTTC.

This clone was recorded only once. The chain couples TRBV19 to TRBJ2-3; D gene ambiguous. The CDR3 covers 14 residues. The V gene lost 3 bases and the J gene lost 2 bases, with 9 bases spanning the gap. Germline V CDR1 and CDR2: LNHDA, SQIVND (reference sequence). CDR3 sequence (DNA): TGTGCCAGTAGTATCGTTCAGCCCACAGATACGCAGTATTTT. Protein sequence: CASSIVQPTDTQYF.

This rearrangement joins TRBV4-3 to TRBJ2-2; D may be TRBD1 (5 bases). The V gene's germline CDR1 is LGHNA and CDR2 YSLEER. This CDR3 has 13 residues. V was clipped by 0 bases and J by 6 bases, with 5 bases between them. Here the CDR3 reads CASSQEGPGELFF. CDR3 sequence (DNA): TGCGCCAGCAGCCAAGAGGGGCCCGGGGAGCTGTTTTTT.

This chain connects TRBV28 to TRBJ1-3; D perhaps matches TRBD1 (5 bases). Germline V lookup: CDR1 MDHEN, CDR2 SYDVKM. The CDR3 consists of 14 residues. V was cut by 6 bases and J by 0 bases, with 9 bases left in between. CDR3 loop: CASRYGGSGNTIYF. In DNA, the CDR3 is TGTGCCAGCAGGTACGGGGGCTCTGGAAACACCATATATTTT.

The DNA for the CDR3 is TGCGCCAGCAGCTTGGTTCAGGGGCCCGATCAGCCCCAGCATTTT. Translating it yields CASSLVQGPDQPQHF. The chain recombines TRBV5-1 with TRBJ1-5; weak D call: TRBD1 (6 bases). This CDR3 contains 15 residues. Trimming cost V 0 bases and J 5 bases, with 12 bases left between them. Germline assignment: CDR1 SGHRS and CDR2 YFSETQ.

This chain uses TRBV11-2 with TRBJ2-1, with D perhaps matching TRBD1 (5 bases). There are 15 residues in the CDR3. Trimming removed 4 bases at V and 15 bases at J, with 25 bases between. CDR1 and CDR2 (germline): SGHAT, FQNNGV. The CDR3 region is CASSSTSSGPALAFF. In DNA form, the CDR3 reads TGTGCCAGCAGCTCGACCTCCTCAGGGCCTGCCCTCGCGTTCTTC.

The chain carries TRBV28 and TRBJ1-5, with D possibly matching TRBD1 (5 bases). Germline V gene sequence: CDR1 MDHEN, CDR2 SYDVKM. V was trimmed by 6 bases and J by 0 bases, leaving 12 bases between them. The CDR3 length is 15 residues. CDR3 nucleotide sequence: TGTGCCAGCAGGAATAGACAGTATAGCAATCAGCCCCAGCATTTT. This sequence encodes CASRNRQYSNQPQHF.

This clone came up a few times. This CDR3 is also generated by other DNA sequences in the sample. The chain joins TRBV7-2 to TRBJ1-2, with 7 bases identical to TRBD1. This CDR3 has 15 residues. Germline V CDR1 and CDR2: SGHTA, FQGNSA. The junction had 12 bases not matched to a gene; V was cut back by 4 bases and J by 7 bases. The CDR3 reads CASSSSLTGASGYTF. CDR3 DNA: TGTGCCAGCAGCTCAAGCCTAACAGGGGCTTCTGGCTACACCTTC.

This clone was seen a single time. V and J are TRBV10-3 and TRBJ1-2; weak D call: TRBD1 (5 bases). V was shortened by 0 bases and J by 5 bases, with 13 bases between the two germline ends. The CDR3 totals 15 residues. The germline CDR1 and CDR2 sequences are ENHRY and SYGVKD. The chain's CDR3 is CAISESMTAYYGYTF. The CDR3 region has the DNA TGTGCCATCAGTGAGTCGATGACAGCTTATTATGGCTACACCTTC.

The chain joins TRBV23-1 to TRBJ2-7; TRBD2 is a possible D gene (5 bases). TRBV23-1 is assigned to the ORF class and has an uncertain function. The V end lost 0 bases, the J end lost 3 bases, and 9 bases lay between the germline ends. The CDR3 has 14 residues. As DNA, the CDR3 is TGCGCCAGCAGTCAATCGCAGGACTTCTACGAGCAGTACTTC. This gives the protein CASSQSQDFYEQYF.

V is TRBV5-1 and J is TRBJ1-4; weak D call: TRBD1 (5 bases). The V end was cut by 0 bases, the J end by 8 bases, with 14 bases between. CDR1 is SGHRS, CDR2 YFSETQ, per germline. CDR3 size: 15 residues. The CDR3 spells CASSLARGALEKLFF. As DNA, the CDR3 is TGCGCCAGCAGCTTGGCCCGTGGGGCGTTGGAAAAACTGTTTTTT.

The chain has TRBV6-6 and TRBJ2-7; D gene ambiguous. Germline V gives CDR1 MNHNY, CDR2 SVGAGI (reference sequence). The CDR3 contains 12 residues. Deletions cut 8 bases from V and 2 bases from J, with 10 bases between. For the CDR3, the DNA is TGTGCCAGCTCGGCCACAACCTACGAGCAGTACTTC. It translates to CASSATTYEQYF.

Remarks on this clone: Other nucleotide sequences from this sample produce the same CDR3. CDR3 protein: CASSVGAGYTF. The CDR3 nucleotides read TGTGCCAGCAGTGTAGGGGCTGGCTACACCTTC. This chain connects TRBV2 to TRBJ1-2; perhaps TRBD1 as D (5 bases). Trimming pared 4 bases from V and 7 bases from J, leaving 7 bases between. CDR3 length: 11 residues. CDR1 is SNHLY, CDR2 FYNNEI, per germline. Using reference TRBV2 and TRBJ1-2 for the parts outside the CDR3, the full variable domain is EPEVTQTPSHQVTQMGQEVILRCVPISNHLYFYWYRQILGQKVEFLVSFYNNEISEKSEIFDDQFSVERPDGSNFTLKIRSTKLEDSAMYFCASSVGAGYTFGSGTRLTVV.

The chain uses TRBV11-2 and TRBJ2-5, with 12 positions matching TRBD2. J lost 5 bases, V lost 0 bases, and 7 bases had no gene match. The CDR3 contains 17 residues. Germline values: CDR1 SGHAT, CDR2 FQNNGV. CDR3 amino acids: CASSLDTGLAGKETQYF. The CDR3 DNA reads TGTGCCAGCAGCTTAGATACAGGACTAGCGGGAAAGGAGACCCAGTACTTC.

J is TRBJ1-5 and V is TRBV2; 7 bases match TRBD1. The CDR3 is 15 residues long. Germline CDR1 reads SNHLY; CDR2 reads FYNNEI. Germline trimming cut 6 bases from V and 2 bases from J; bases unmatched to any gene: 7. CDR3 bases: TGTGCCAGCAGACAACAGGGGCTGGGCAATCAGCCCCAGCATTTT. This sequence encodes CASRQQGLGNQPQHF.

This clone was recorded only once. The chain carries TRBV7-3 and TRBJ2-3, with no clear D. The V and J ends lost 2 bases and 1 base respectively, with 4 bases between them. Germline V CDR1 and CDR2: SGHTA, FQGTGA. The CDR3 extends over 13 amino acids. The CDR3 is CASSLFGTDTQYF. The CDR3 bases are TGTGCCAGCAGCTTATTTGGCACAGATACGCAGTATTTT. The entire variable domain, with the rest obtained from reference TRBV7-3 and TRBJ2-3, is as follows: GAGVSQTPSNKVTEKGKYVELRCDPISGHTALYWYRQSLGQGPEFLIYFQGTGAADDSGLPNDRFFAVRPEGSVSTLKIQRTERGDSAVYLCASSLFGTDTQYFGPGTRLTVL.

The chain's CDR3 is CASSRNSGGLMETQYF. The DNA of the CDR3 is TGTGCCAGCAGCCGAAACTCGGGGGGGCTAATGGAGACCCAGTACTTC. This chain uses TRBV7-9 with TRBJ2-5; 8 nucleotides agree with TRBD2. Trimming removed 5 bases from V and 5 bases from J; junction bases left unmatched: 13. The germline V gene has CDR1 SEHNR and CDR2 FQNEAQ (reference sequence). There are 16 residues in the CDR3.